Below are 15 T cell receptor beta chains sequenced from a single sample in a study of blood T cell repertoires in COVID-19. Clones were read by immunoSEQ multiplex PCR, and TCRdb kept only the in-frame ones, dropping some. There are roughly 200,000 clones in the sample; just under 90% occur only once, and 5.5% to 8% lies in the top ten. Specimen: peripheral blood. The receptors here all came from a man in his 60s who had recovered from COVID-19.

V and J are TRBV18 and TRBJ2-7; maybe TRBD2 (5 bases). CDR1 and CDR2 from the germline V gene are KGHSH and LQKENI. The V end was cut by 6 bases, the J end by 4 bases, with 16 bases between. The CDR3 is 14 amino acids. The CDR3 DNA follows: TGTGCCAGCTCCCCAACAAGACGGGGATACGAGCAGTACTTC. Translation: CASSPTRRGYEQYF.

The DNA for the CDR3 is TGTGCCAGCGCCGGAGGGGGGGGCTCTCGGAAGACCCAGTACTTC. It encodes CASAGGGGSRKTQYF. This sequence joins TRBV11-2 and TRBJ2-5; possibly TRBD2 for D (7 bases). Between the trimmed V and J ends, which lost 8 bases and 6 bases, there was a span of 22 bases. CDR3 length: 15 amino acids. Germline V gives CDR1 SGHAT, CDR2 FQNNGV.

V gene TRBV5-1 combines with J gene TRBJ1-1, with D possibly TRBD1 on 6 matching bases. V was shortened by 4 bases and J by 1 base, with 11 bases between the two germline ends. Germline CDR1 SGHRS, CDR2 YFSETQ. The CDR3 runs to 14 residues. CDR3 sequence (DNA): TGCGCCAGCAGCGTACAGACAGGGAACACTGAAGCTTTCTTT. Protein: CASSVQTGNTEAFF.

The chain recombines TRBV11-2 with TRBJ2-5, with 11 bases fitting TRBD1. The ends lost 5 bases at V and 3 bases at J; junction bases unmatched: 5. Germline V gene lookup returns CDR1 SGHAT and CDR2 FQNNGV. The CDR3 contains 15 residues. As DNA, the CDR3 is TGTGCCAGCAGCCGGACAGGGGGCTCGGAAGAGACCCAGTACTTC. Translated, it gives CASSRTGGSEETQYF.

V usage is TRBV29-1 and J usage is TRBJ1-2, with 9 positions matching TRBD1. J was trimmed by 8 bases and V by 7 bases; bases with no gene match: 11. The CDR3 extends over 13 amino acids. Per the germline V gene, CDR1 is SQVTM and CDR2 is ANQGSEA. The CDR3 DNA follows: TGCAGCGGCCTAGTCGGGACAGGGTACGGCTACACCTTC. This encodes CSGLVGTGYGYTF. The complete variable domain, with remaining parts taken from reference TRBV29-1 and TRBJ1-2, reads SAVISQKPSRDICQRGTSLTIQCQVDSQVTMMFWYRQQPGQSLTLIATANQGSEATYESGFVIDKFPISRPNLTFSTLTVSNMSPEDSSIYLCSGLVGTGYGYTFGSGTRLTVV.

This rearrangement joins TRBV6-5 to TRBJ1-3; 8 nucleotides line up with TRBD1. The CDR3 is 15 residues long. Looked up from germline, CDR1 is MNHEY and CDR2 is SVGAGI. Unmatched junction bases numbered 9, after V lost 8 bases and J lost 3 bases. The CDR3 spells CASQQGGIFGNTIYF. The CDR3 bases are TGTGCCAGCCAACAGGGGGGGATTTTTGGAAACACCATATATTTT.

The rearrangement uses TRBV30 and TRBJ1-2, with D possibly TRBD1 on 6 matching bases. V was pared by 3 bases and J by 10 bases, with 18 bases between. CDR1 and CDR2 from the germline V gene are GTSNPN and SVGIG (reference sequence). This CDR3 has 13 residues. As DNA, the CDR3 is TGTGCCTGGAGATGGACAGTGCAAGGTATCTACACCTTC. Residues: CAWRWTVQGIYTF.

This rearrangement joins TRBV6-5 to TRBJ2-1; D perhaps matches TRBD1 (5 bases). V was trimmed by 0 bases and J by 4 bases, leaving 13 bases between them. Looked up from germline, CDR1 is MNHEY and CDR2 is SVGAGI. The CDR3 is made up of 16 amino acids. The CDR3 DNA sequence: TGTGCCAGCAGTTACTCGAGCAGGGCCGGTTACAATGAGCAGTTCTTC. This codes for CASSYSSRAGYNEQFF.

This rearrangement joins TRBV25-1 to TRBJ1-1, with 8 bases that match TRBD1. Germline-derived CDR1 and CDR2 are MGHDK and SYGVNS. With 7 bases clipped from V and 6 bases from J, the junction kept 10 bases outside the gene matches. CDR3 length: 14 amino acids. CDR3 DNA sequence: TGTGCCAGCATGGGACGCGGACAGGGCCCTGAAGCTTTCTTT. The encoded protein is CASMGRGQGPEAFF.

The chain employs TRBV14 and TRBJ2-7; D is unresolved. This CDR3 has 15 amino acids. V shed 0 bases and J shed 2 bases, with 11 bases lying between them. Germline V gene data show CDR1 as SGHDN and CDR2 as FVKESK. CDR3 nucleotide sequence: TGTGCCAGCAGCCAAGATTCCTCAGGCCCCTACGAGCAGTACTTC. Protein sequence: CASSQDSSGPYEQYF.

The chain recombines TRBV6-2 or TRBV6-3 with TRBJ1-4; D is ambiguous. V lost 4 bases and J lost 5, with 14 bases in between. The CDR3 extends over 15 amino acids. The V gene's germline CDR1 is MNHEY and CDR2 SVGEGT. The CDR3 region is CASSFLHTGNEKLFF. CDR3 nucleotide sequence: TGTGCCAGCAGTTTCCTACACACGGGGAATGAAAAACTGTTTTTT.

CDR3 residues: CASSLTLISTKNIQYF. DNA of the CDR3: TGTGCCAGCAGCTTGACACTAATCTCGACCAAAAACATTCAGTACTTC. The J gene is TRBJ2-4, the V gene TRBV5-6; no clear D. The V and J ends lost 1 base and 2 bases respectively, with 13 bases between them. The CDR3 runs to 16 residues. Germline V gene lookup returns CDR1 SGHDT and CDR2 YYEEEE.

The chain recombines TRBV5-1 with TRBJ2-5, with D maybe TRBD2 (6 bases). The V and J ends lost 0 bases and 4 bases respectively, with 7 bases between them. The CDR3 consists of 13 residues. Germline values: CDR1 SGHRS, CDR2 YFSETQ. This CDR3 reads CASSLVGGETQYF. The CDR3 nucleotides are TGCGCCAGCAGCTTGGTCGGGGGAGAGACCCAGTACTTC.

V usage is TRBV6-5 and J usage is TRBJ1-2; D not resolved. The V end was cut by 0 bases, the J end by 2 bases, with 13 bases between. Germline values: CDR1 MNHEY, CDR2 SVGAGI. The CDR3 runs to 16 residues. CDR3 protein: CASSYSIARKNYGYTF. CDR3 nucleotides: TGTGCCAGCAGTTACTCGATCGCCAGGAAGAACTATGGCTACACCTTC.

The chain couples TRBV27 to TRBJ2-2; TRBD2 matches at 15 bases. Germline V gene data show CDR1 as MNHEY and CDR2 as SMNVEV (reference sequence). Germline trimming cut 5 bases from V and 5 bases from J; bases unmatched to any gene: 9. The CDR3 extends over 18 amino acids. The CDR3 coding sequence is TGTGCCAGCAGTAAACCGGGACTAGCGGGAGGAGGGACCGGGGAGCTGTTTTTT. The encoded protein is CASSKPGLAGGGTGELFF.